Listed below are T cell receptor beta chains from one sample, sequenced in a study of graft-versus-host responses after intestinal transplantation. Here immunoSEQ multiplex PCR was the method, and the copy in TCRdb shows in-frame clones only, minus some. The table has tens of thousands of clones, under 85% seen once; the top ten hold approximately 17%. The antigens of these receptors remain unknown. Sequences were derived from unstimulated CD8+ T cells sorted from spleen or lymph node cells, sampled before intestinal transplant. Every receptor here comes from a human donor who received an intestinal transplant. Both conserved end residues are part of each CDR3. D genes are given only for firm matches. Not all rows give a size; the values are once, few, many and, for expanded clones, a class.

clone_size	v_call	j_call	d_call	cdr3_nt	cdr3_aa
.	TRBV2	TRBJ1-2	TRBD1	TGTGCCAGCAGTCTCGGACAGGAGGGGGTCTATGGCTACACTTTC	CASSLGQEGVYGYTF
once	TRBV4-1	TRBJ2-7	.	TGCGCCAGCAGCCAAGTCGACGGCCCCTACGAGCAGTACTTC	CASSQVDGPYEQYF
.	TRBV7-9	TRBJ2-7	.	TGTGCCAGCAGCTTAGTACAATTCCCCTACGAGCAGTACTTC	CASSLVQFPYEQYF
once	TRBV15	TRBJ1-1	.	TGTGCCACCAGCATGTACCCGGGGGCGAGGGCTGAAGCTTTCTTT	CATSMYPGARAEAFF
.	TRBV29-1	TRBJ2-1	TRBD1	TGCAGCGTTGAACCCTCGGTAGCCGGGACAGGGGGCCTGAATGAGCAGTTCTTC	CSVEPSVAGTGGLNEQFF
.	TRBV11-2	TRBJ2-7	.	TGTGCCAGCAGCTTAGGAGGGGCAGGGCACGAGCAGTACTTC	CASSLGGAGHEQYF
.	TRBV7-9	TRBJ2-3	.	TGTGCCAGCGGGGGGCAGAATGTAACAGATACGCAGTATTTT	CASGGQNVTDTQYF
.	TRBV27	TRBJ2-3	TRBD2	TGTGCCAGTAGCGGGGGGGCAGTAGGTACGCAGTATTTT	CASSGGAVGTQYF
.	TRBV6-5	TRBJ2-3	.	TGTGCCAGCAGTTACTCGAGGGACCTCACAGATACGCAGTATTTT	CASSYSRDLTDTQYF
.	TRBV7-9	TRBJ1-2	.	TGTGCCAGCAGCTTAACCGCGGTCCCCGGCTATGGCTACACCTTC	CASSLTAVPGYGYTF
.	TRBV28	TRBJ1-2	TRBD1	TGTGCCAGCAGTTTTTCAGGGGGCAGTGGCTACACCTTC	CASSFSGGSGYTF
once	TRBV15	TRBJ1-1	TRBD1	TGTGCCACCAGCAGTCACGGACAGGGGCAGCGGATGAACACTGAAGCTTTCTTT	CATSSHGQGQRMNTEAFF
.	TRBV15	TRBJ2-2	.	TGTGCCACCAGCAGACGACTTAAGGCGGGGTCCGGGGAGCTGTTTTTT	CATSRRLKAGSGELFF
.	TRBV5-4	TRBJ2-7	.	TGTGCCAGCAGCTTTGGGGGGAACGAGCAGTACTTC	CASSFGGNEQYF
.	TRBV5-5	TRBJ2-1	.	TGTGCCAGCAGCCGCACGCCTCAGCCGGATGAGCAGTTCTTC	CASSRTPQPDEQFF
once	TRBV6-9	TRBJ1-2	TRBD1	TGTGCCAGCAGTTACGCCGGGACAGGGAGTAACTATGGCTACACCTTC	CASSYAGTGSNYGYTF
.	TRBV2	TRBJ2-1	.	TGTGCCAGCAGTGAATCAGCCTACAATGAGCAGTTCTTC	CASSESAYNEQFF
.	TRBV5-1	TRBJ2-7	.	TGCGCCAGCAGCTTGGGACAGGAACTCTACGAGCAGTACTTC	CASSLGQELYEQYF